Included here is one T cell receptor (beta chain) sequence, with context. V shed 4 bases and J 3 bases; nucleotides not matched to a gene: 8. Germline CDR1 reads SGDLS; CDR2 reads YYNGEE. This CDR3 comprises 15 residues. Profiling relied on immunoSEQ multiplex PCR, and the TCRdb table lists in-frame clones only, not all of them. The data show just under 75,000 clones, approximately 84% seen once. The entry originates in a study of control samples from healthy donors and cancer patients. The receptor was isolated from a woman in her fifties or sixties in good health. Sequences were obtained from blood. The rearrangement links TRBV9 to TRBJ2-7, with TRBD1 matching 9 bases. The CDR3 loop reads CASSPRQGVIYEQYF. CDR3 DNA: TGTGCCAGCAGCCCACGACAGGGGGTAATCTACGAGCAGTACTTC.